This T cell receptor beta chain emerged from a study of cytomegalovirus exposure and HLA in healthy donors. Study-level findings and limits: It has been reported that TCR beta sequences accurately predicted the HLA-A and HLA-B alleles of most subjects.

This clone was observed a single time. No antigen is known for it. 60 Vbeta and 13 Jbeta primers were used in PCR. Per the study methods: It was a later analysis that counted 75 million to 90 million unique TCR beta chains, of which around 11 million were shared. The method was immunoSEQ multiplex PCR; TCRdb's version includes in-frame clones alone and lacks a portion of them. The D gene and trimming were derived from the DNA, and the V and J assignments and clone size from that table. This sample has 120,000 or so clones; about 80% occur once, and the top ten carry 1.4% to 1.5%. V lost 4 bases to trimming and J lost 6 bases, with 12 bases between them. The CDR3 is made up of 14 amino acids. CDR1 is KGHSH, CDR2 LQKENI, per germline.

Input material: PBMCs. This sequence originates from a woman younger than 35 in good health and CMV-seronegative. This sequence joins TRBV18 and TRBJ1-4, with a weak D call TRBD1 (5 bases). The CDR3 sequence is CASSRDSAYEKLFF. DNA for the CDR3: TGTGCCAGCTCACGAGACAGTGCCTATGAAAAACTGTTTTTT.